This T cell receptor beta chain was sequenced during a study of regulatory T cells in long-lasting Graves disease (dated by TCRdb to the early 2020s). A note on the overall study: Antithyroid drugs had been taken for less than 3 months by newly diagnosed Graves' disease patients. The study was registered as a clinical trial and conducted in China. Persistent Graves' disease patients were compared with newly diagnosed Graves' disease patients by peripheral blood TCR sequencing and RNA sequencing. TCR sequencing covered about 13 persistent and some 20 newly diagnosed Graves' disease patients, 33 samples in total.

Library construction relied on multiplex PCR. Sequencing used an Illumina HiSeq 4000. CDR3 regions were amplified by Arm-PCR with iRepertoire HTBI primers to construct TCR beta libraries. Before sequencing, the PCR products underwent gel purification. Concerning the study's data processing: Gene usage analysis of CDR3 amino acid clonotypes used the 60 to 75 TRBV and more than 13 TRBJ segments found across samples. Filtered high-quality paired reads were merged into contigs using COPE and FqMerger. BLAST was used to align contigs to IMGT TRBV, TRBD and TRBJ reference genes, and CDR3 was defined according to IMGT. Clonotypes above 0.1% frequency were classified as highly expanded clones. Shannon entropy served as the measure of repertoire diversity, while the Gini coefficient captured V-J evenness. Clonotypes shared by more than one individual were considered public. TCRdb applied fastp at Q25 and MiXCR to the public reads, then kept only in-frame beta chains. Rows with one shared CDR3 protein collapse into an entry with the most common genes and DNA. The V and J calls and clone size are TCRdb's, not the authors'. For this sample there are hundreds of thousands of distinct CDR3 sequences; 15% to 20% appear just once. More than 35% of the sample rests with the top ten.

With respect to this clonotype: It has no known antigen specificity. At one of its ends the junction is not consistent with the germline gene, which may arise from a read error.

From a lookup of the germline V gene (reference sequence), CDR1 and CDR2 are LNHDA and SQIVND. From its cysteine to its phenylalanine, the CDR3 spans 11 amino acids. Kept here is only the CDR3 DNA, which spans 33 bases and is read in frame from base 1. Results and caveats for the whole study, not just this receptor: Preferential use of TRBV28, TRBJ1-2 and TRBJ2-5 was observed in persistent disease, whereas TRBV20-1 and TRBJ2-1 were favored in newly diagnosed disease. Only peripheral blood was studied, because thyroid tissue, the primary lesion, was inaccessible. Lower TCR Shannon entropy and fewer highly expanded clones were observed in persistent Graves' disease patients than in newly diagnosed patients, which suggested clonal expansion. The authors noted that the small sample size was a limitation that may lower accuracy. Persistent patients shared more public clonotypes among themselves (around 2,800) than newly diagnosed patients did (roughly 910). Sequencing and analysis were restricted to the TCR beta chain.

The sample's time point label, in plain terms: newly diagnosed GD, antithyroid drugs for less than 3 months. For both TCR sequencing and RNA sequencing, RNA was extracted from PBMCs in TRIzol. The diagnosis of Graves' disease followed American Thyroid Association guidelines. Patients for the study were recruited at an endocrinology department in Xi'an, China. Each patient gave around 9.2 milliliters of peripheral blood, collected in an EDTA anticoagulant tube. PBMCs were isolated by Ficoll Paque Plus density gradient separation without further T cell sorting. An Agilent 2100 Bioanalyzer and agarose gel were used to check RNA quality, while a NanoDrop 2000 measured RNA concentration.

Source: peripheral blood mononuclear cells (PBMCs), taken at new diagnosis, from a patient treated with antithyroid drugs. The origin of this receptor is a female donor with Graves disease. This chain is built from TRBV19 and TRBJ2-5; matching of 6 bases hints at TRBD2 as the D gene. Here the CDR3 is given as CASTGGETHYF. The DNA sequence is given as TGTGCCAGTACCGGGGGAGAGACCCACTACTTC.